This T cell receptor beta chain is from a study of PD-1 blockade in classical Hodgkin lymphoma. Study at large: Every 2 weeks, patients had 3 mg/kg nivolumab intravenously.

Every patient was affected by relapse after autologous stem cell transplantation, while exposure to brentuximab vedotin was not uniform. The study's findings and limits: Newly diagnosed patients had baseline TCR diversity that was reportedly lower than that of healthy donors. Whereas CD4+ TCR diversity had risen significantly by C4D1, CD8+ TCR diversity had not. Possible causes of repertoire differences, disease activity or prior therapy, remain undefined.

Note on this clone: Antigen unknown.

TCRdb's copy holds only in-frame clones and misses some; the assay was immunoSEQ multiplex PCR. The profile shows approximately 100,000 clones, roughly 92% of them singletons. Germline CDR1 reads MNHNY; CDR2 reads SVGAGI (reference sequence). The germline V and J ends were trimmed by 6 bases and 3 bases, with 19 bases remaining between them. The CDR3 contains 16 residues. This TCR came from a human donor with classical Hodgkin lymphoma. The source material was peripheral blood mononuclear cells (PBMCs), sampled at baseline. This rearrangement joins TRBV6-6 to TRBJ2-3, with a possible D match to TRBD2 (5 bases). This CDR3 is CASRRGGAASTDTQYF. In DNA, the CDR3 is TGTGCCAGCAGGAGAGGAGGTGCAGCGAGTACAGATACGCAGTATTTT.